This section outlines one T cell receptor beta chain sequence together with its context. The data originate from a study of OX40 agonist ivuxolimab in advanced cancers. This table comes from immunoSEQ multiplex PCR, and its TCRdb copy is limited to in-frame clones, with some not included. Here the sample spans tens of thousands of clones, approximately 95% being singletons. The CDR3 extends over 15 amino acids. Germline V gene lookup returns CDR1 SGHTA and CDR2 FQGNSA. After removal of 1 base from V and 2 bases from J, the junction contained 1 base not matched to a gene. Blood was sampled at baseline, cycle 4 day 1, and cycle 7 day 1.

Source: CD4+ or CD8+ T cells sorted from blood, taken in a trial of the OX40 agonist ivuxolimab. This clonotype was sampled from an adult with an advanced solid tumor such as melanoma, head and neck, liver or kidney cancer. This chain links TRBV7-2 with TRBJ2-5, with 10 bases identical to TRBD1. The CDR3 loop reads CASSLGTGGQETQYF. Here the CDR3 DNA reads TGTGCCAGCAGCTTAGGGACAGGGGGTCAAGAGACCCAGTACTTC. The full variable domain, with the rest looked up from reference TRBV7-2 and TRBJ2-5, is GAGVSQSPSNKVTEKGKDVELRCDPISGHTALYWYRQSLGQGLEFLIYFQGNSAPDKSGLPSDRFSAERTGGSVSTLTIQRTQQEDSAVYLCASSLGTGGQETQYFGPGTRLLVL.